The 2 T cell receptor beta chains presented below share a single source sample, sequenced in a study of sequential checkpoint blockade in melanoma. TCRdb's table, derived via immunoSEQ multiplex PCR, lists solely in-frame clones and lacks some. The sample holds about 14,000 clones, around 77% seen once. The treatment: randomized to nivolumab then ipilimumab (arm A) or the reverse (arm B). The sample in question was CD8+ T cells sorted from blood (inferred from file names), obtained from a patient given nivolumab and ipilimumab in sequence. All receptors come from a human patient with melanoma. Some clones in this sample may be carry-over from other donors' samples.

Here the CDR3 DNA reads TGCGCCAGCAGCCAAGATCGAGGGAACTACGAGCAGTACTTC. Translating it yields CASSQDRGNYEQYF. The chain uses TRBV4-3 and TRBJ2-7; TRBD2 might be the D (5 bases). The germline V and J ends were trimmed by 0 bases and 3 bases, with 9 bases remaining between them. Germline-derived CDR1 and CDR2 are LGHNA and YSLEER. This CDR3 region has 14 residues.

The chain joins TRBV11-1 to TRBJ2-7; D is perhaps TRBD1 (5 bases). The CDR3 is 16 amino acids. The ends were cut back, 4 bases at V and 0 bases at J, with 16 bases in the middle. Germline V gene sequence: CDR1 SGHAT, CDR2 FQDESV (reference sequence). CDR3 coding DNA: TGTGCCAGCAGCTCGGTAAGGGGCCCAAGCTCCTACGAGCAGTACTTC. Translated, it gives CASSSVRGPSSYEQYF.